Listed below are T cell receptor beta chains from one sample, sequenced in a study of cytomegalovirus exposure and HLA in healthy donors. Clones were sequenced by immunoSEQ multiplex PCR, and TCRdb holds only the in-frame ones, with some missing. Of 150,000 to 200,000 clones listed, about four fifths are singletons. Sequenced sample: PBMCs. The receptors originated from a man between 40 and 49 years old in good health and CMV-seropositive. Both conserved end residues are part of each CDR3. Fields, in order: V gene, clone size, J gene, D gene, CDR3 protein, CDR3 DNA. A D gene is named only where the DNA matches it firmly. A clone size is listed for some rows: how often the clone was seen (once, few, many), or a class if it is expanded.

>TRBV6-6|few|TRBJ1-2|NA
CASSYGETVNGYTF
TGTGCCAGCAGTTACGGAGAGACAGTGAATGGCTACACCTTC
>TRBV6-5|once|TRBJ2-7|TRBD2
CASSRGLAESYEQYF
TGTGCCAGCAGCCGCGGACTAGCGGAATCCTACGAGCAGTACTTC
>TRBV5-1|NA|TRBJ2-5|TRBD2
CASSRTSGELETQYF
TGCGCCAGCAGCAGGACTAGCGGGGAGTTAGAGACCCAGTACTTC
>TRBV7-9|NA|TRBJ2-3|TRBD2
CASSFDGGADTQYF
TGTGCCAGCAGCTTTGATGGGGGGGCAGATACGCAGTATTTT
>TRBV6-5|NA|TRBJ1-5|NA
CASSYGGGNQPQHF
TGTGCCAGCAGTTACGGGGGGGGTAATCAGCCCCAGCATTTT
>TRBV5-6|NA|TRBJ2-5|TRBD1
CASSTGYRGETQYF
TGTGCCAGCAGCACTGGATACAGGGGAGAGACCCAGTACTTC
>TRBV7-9|NA|TRBJ1-2|TRBD1
CAASEGTGDLPGYGYTF
TGTGCCGCCAGCGAGGGGACAGGGGACCTCCCGGGCTATGGCTACACCTTC
>TRBV5-1|NA|TRBJ1-4|NA
CASSESATNEKLFF
TGCGCCAGCAGTGAGAGTGCAACTAATGAAAAACTGTTTTTT
>TRBV28|NA|TRBJ1-2|NA
CASSNFLGGYTF
TGTGCCAGCAGCAACTTTCTGGGCGGCTACACCTTC
>TRBV28|NA|TRBJ1-2|TRBD1
CASSGAGTANYGYTF
TGTGCCAGCAGTGGTGCCGGGACAGCGAACTATGGCTACACCTTC
>TRBV5-5|NA|TRBJ2-7|TRBD1
CASSFRRDRDYEQYF
TGTGCCAGCAGCTTCCGCCGGGACAGGGACTACGAGCAGTACTTC
>TRBV7-2|NA|TRBJ2-1|TRBD2
CASSGPGLAGGPSYNEQFF
TGTGCCAGCAGCGGTCCGGGACTAGCGGGAGGCCCCTCCTACAATGAGCAGTTCTTC
>TRBV10-3|NA|TRBJ2-6|NA
CAISDPDYPGANVLTF
TGTGCCATCAGTGATCCGGACTATCCTGGGGCCAACGTCCTGACTTTC
>TRBV6-4|NA|TRBJ2-2|NA
CASSVRQGNLWDTGELFF
TGTGCCAGCAGTGTGCGTCAGGGGAATTTATGGGACACCGGGGAGCTGTTTTTT
>TRBV7-9|few|TRBJ2-3|TRBD1
CASSQGQSEDTQYF
TGTGCCAGCAGCCAGGGACAGTCTGAGGATACGCAGTATTTT
>TRBV5-4|NA|TRBJ2-2|TRBD1
CASSSRTGFGTGELFF
TGTGCCAGCAGCTCACGGACAGGGTTCGGCACCGGGGAGCTGTTTTTT
>TRBV19|NA|TRBJ1-5|TRBD1
CASSISGTGMGSNQPQHF
TGTGCCAGTAGTATATCCGGGACAGGGATGGGTAGCAATCAGCCCCAGCATTTT
>TRBV15|once|TRBJ2-5|NA
CATSRAAVRETQYF
TGTGCCACCAGCAGAGCGGCGGTTCGAGAGACCCAGTACTTC
>TRBV6-5|NA|TRBJ2-7|TRBD1
CASSSQGESYEQYF
TGTGCCAGCAGCTCACAGGGGGAGTCCTACGAGCAGTACTTC
>TRBV19|NA|TRBJ1-1|NA
CASSIGGGRSTEAFF
TGTGCCAGTAGTATTGGCGGAGGAAGGAGCACTGAAGCTTTCTTT
>TRBV27|NA|TRBJ2-7|NA
CASRDSSYEQYF
TGTGCCAGCAGGGACAGCTCCTACGAGCAGTACTTC
>TRBV28|NA|TRBJ2-1|TRBD2
CASSWPPPGGGNEQFF
TGTGCCAGCAGTTGGCCCCCCCCGGGAGGCGGGAATGAGCAGTTCTTC
>TRBV5-6|NA|TRBJ2-1|TRBD2
CASSLGLAGASYNEQFF
TGTGCCAGCAGCCTGGGACTAGCGGGAGCCTCCTACAATGAGCAGTTCTTC
>TRBV30|NA|TRBJ2-2|NA
CACRGRTGELFF
TGTGCCTGTCGGGGTAGGACCGGGGAGCTGTTTTTT
>TRBV18|NA|TRBJ1-2|TRBD1
CASSPGQDYGYTF
TGTGCCAGCTCACCTGGACAGGACTATGGCTACACCTTC